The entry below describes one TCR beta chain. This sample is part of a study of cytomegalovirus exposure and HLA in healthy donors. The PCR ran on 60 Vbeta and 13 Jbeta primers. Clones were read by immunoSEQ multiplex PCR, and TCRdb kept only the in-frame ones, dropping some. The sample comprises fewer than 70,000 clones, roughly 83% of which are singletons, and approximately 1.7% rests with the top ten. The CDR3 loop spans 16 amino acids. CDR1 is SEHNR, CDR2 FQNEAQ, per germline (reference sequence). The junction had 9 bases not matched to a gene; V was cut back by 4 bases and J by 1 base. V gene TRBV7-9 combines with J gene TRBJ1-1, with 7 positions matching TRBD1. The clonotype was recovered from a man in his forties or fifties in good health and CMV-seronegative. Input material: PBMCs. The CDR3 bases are TGTGCCAGCAGCTATATATGGGGGACAGAGAACACTGAAGCTTTCTTT. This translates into CASSYIWGTENTEAFF.